A single sample is the source of the 23 T cell receptor beta chains below, sequenced in a study of OX40 agonist ivuxolimab in advanced cancers. Measured with immunoSEQ multiplex PCR; TCRdb has only the in-frame clones, and not every one. The sample lists 50,000 to 65,000 clones, 81% seen once, with less than 1.2% in the top ten. The source material was CD4+ or CD8+ T cells sorted from blood, sampled in a trial of the OX40 agonist ivuxolimab. These receptors came from an adult with an advanced solid tumor such as melanoma, head and neck, liver or kidney cancer.

The V gene is TRBV2, the J gene TRBJ2-5; the match to TRBD2 covers 9 bases. This CDR3 has 15 residues. Germline trimming cut 3 bases from V and 4 bases from J; bases unmatched to any gene: 6. CDR1 and CDR2 from the germline V gene are SNHLY and FYNNEI. The CDR3 DNA reads TGTGCCAGCAGTGAGGGCGGGGGGGGCGGAGAGACCCAGTACTTC. This translates into CASSEGGGGGETQYF.

This chain links TRBV6-5 with TRBJ1-6, with D maybe TRBD1 (5 bases). The CDR3 extends over 14 amino acids. V was pared by 5 bases and J by 7 bases, with 12 bases between. CDR1 is MNHEY and CDR2 is SVGAGI in the germline V gene. CDR3 protein: CASSGTDRNSPLHF. CDR3 sequence (DNA): TGTGCCAGCAGTGGGACGGACCGAAATTCACCCCTCCACTTT.

This chain uses TRBV12-5 with TRBJ2-1, with D perhaps assigned TRBD1 or TRBD2 (7 bases each). V gave up 5 bases and J gave up 6 bases, with 17 bases separating them. CDR1 LGHNT and CDR2 FRNRAP come from the germline V gene. CDR3 length: 15 residues. The CDR3 DNA reads as TGTGCTAGTGGTCCAGGGGGGGCGGCTGGCAATGAGCAGTTCTTC. Translated: CASGPGGAAGNEQFF.

The rearrangement uses TRBV4-3 and TRBJ2-1; 7 nucleotides line up with TRBD2. The CDR3 covers 15 residues. CDR1 LGHNA and CDR2 YSLEER come from the germline V gene. V shed 6 bases and J 8 bases; nucleotides not matched to a gene: 13. The CDR3 DNA is TGCGCCAGCAGTCAGGAAGCGGCGGGGAGGGATGAGCAGTTCTTC. The encoded protein is CASSQEAAGRDEQFF.

J is TRBJ1-2 and V is TRBV5-1; 12 bases fit TRBD1. The CDR3 runs to 14 residues. V was clipped by 4 bases and J by 5 bases; unmatched bases: 3. Germline CDR1 SGHRS, CDR2 YFSETQ. The CDR3 sequence: CASSRGQGAYGYTF. In DNA, the CDR3 is TGCGCCAGCAGCAGGGGACAGGGGGCATATGGCTACACCTTC. Combining the CDR3 with reference TRBV5-1 and TRBJ1-2 gives the whole variable domain KAGVTQTPRYLIKTRGQQVTLSCSPISGHRSVSWYQQTPGQGLQFLFEYFSETQRNKGNFPGRFSGRQFSNSRSEMNVSTLELGDSALYLCASSRGQGAYGYTFGSGTRLTVV.

The chain links TRBV20-1 to TRBJ1-2; no firm D call. V shed 5 bases and J shed 4 bases, with 8 bases lying between them. The CDR3 consists of 11 residues. In germline, CDR1 is DFQATT, CDR2 SNEGSKA (reference sequence). This CDR3 is CSAPDVYGYTF. In DNA form, the CDR3 reads TGCAGTGCTCCGGATGTCTATGGCTACACCTTC.

The genes are TRBV19 and TRBJ1-3, with D perhaps matching TRBD1 (5 bases). Germline loops: CDR1 LNHDA, CDR2 SQIVND (reference sequence). CDR3 size: 15 residues. Trimming pared 6 bases from V and 5 bases from J, leaving 17 bases between. Here the CDR3 reads CASRWDERTRNTIYF. DNA of the CDR3: TGTGCCAGTAGGTGGGACGAGAGGACGAGAAACACCATATATTTT.

The CDR3 DNA reads as TGCGCCAGCAGCGGGGGTGGGGTGGTGTTTACTGAAGCTTTCTTT. Protein product: CASSGGGVVFTEAFF. J is TRBJ1-1 and V is TRBV5-1; weak D call: TRBD1 (5 bases). V was trimmed by 4 bases and J by 5 bases, leaving 18 bases between them. CDR1 and CDR2 from the germline V gene are SGHRS and YFSETQ. This CDR3 region has 15 residues.

CDR3 amino acids: CASSYNRDRGEQYF. DNA for the CDR3: TGCGCCAGCAGCTACAATCGGGACAGAGGGGAGCAGTACTTC. This chain connects TRBV5-1 to TRBJ2-7, with 7 bases identical to TRBD1. Germline V lookup: CDR1 SGHRS, CDR2 YFSETQ. The CDR3 consists of 14 residues. J lost 7 bases, V lost 3 bases, and 10 bases had no gene match.

This clone rates as medium-sized. V usage is TRBV7-9 and J usage is TRBJ1-5, with unresolved D. Trimming pared 6 bases from V and 12 bases from J, leaving 15 bases between. This CDR3 region has 12 residues. Germline loops: CDR1 SEHNR, CDR2 FQNEAQ (reference sequence). The CDR3 loop is CASSHSEGHQHF. CDR3 nucleotide sequence: TGTGCCAGCAGTCACAGTGAAGGGCACCAGCATTTT.

This clone was counted a single time. This chain joins TRBV7-9 and TRBJ1-1; D is undetermined. The CDR3 runs to 16 residues. Trimming removed 4 bases from V and 0 bases from J, with 15 bases in between. CDR1 SEHNR and CDR2 FQNEAQ come from the germline V gene (reference sequence). The CDR3 nucleotides read TGTGCCAGCAGCTCACTATCGAAGGGCATGAACACTGAAGCTTTCTTT. It translates to CASSSLSKGMNTEAFF.

The rearrangement links TRBV30 to TRBJ2-7, with D perhaps given as TRBD1 or TRBD2 (5 bases each). V lost 1 base and J 7 bases, leaving 8 bases between the germline ends. In germline, CDR1 is GTSNPN, CDR2 SVGIG (reference sequence). The length of the CDR3 is 11 residues. The CDR3: CAWSEGPEQYF. The CDR3 bases are TGTGCCTGGAGTGAGGGACCTGAGCAGTACTTC.

The chain joins TRBV7-6 to TRBJ2-1; D is perhaps TRBD2 (5 bases). This CDR3 is built from 13 residues. Between the trimmed V and J ends, which lost 2 bases and 10 bases, there was a span of 12 bases. Germline assignment: CDR1 SGHVS and CDR2 FNYEAQ. As DNA, the CDR3 is TGTGCCAGCAGCTTATCTGTTTCGGGAGAGCAGTTCTTC. It is translated as CASSLSVSGEQFF.

The CDR3 region is CASSKDTGESQPQHF. DNA for the CDR3: TGTGCCAGCAGCAAAGACACAGGGGAGAGTCAGCCCCAGCATTTT. The chain employs TRBV11-2 and TRBJ1-5; 7 bases fit TRBD1. With V trimmed by 5 bases and J by 6 bases, 10 bases remained unmatched. In germline, CDR1 is SGHAT, CDR2 FQNNGV. This CDR3 comprises 15 residues.

The CDR3 here is CASGRDRGLRTNEKLFF. Here the CDR3 DNA reads TGTGCTAGTGGCCGGGACAGGGGGCTTAGAACTAATGAAAAACTGTTTTTT. The chain recombines TRBV12-5 with TRBJ1-4, with 12 bases aligning to TRBD1. The CDR3 spans 17 residues. After removal of 6 bases from V and 1 base from J, the junction contained 6 bases not matched to a gene. The V gene's germline CDR1 is LGHNT and CDR2 FRNRAP.

This clone occurred a few times. V is TRBV7-9 and J is TRBJ2-1, with TRBD1 identical over 9 bases. The germline V gene has CDR1 SEHNR and CDR2 FQNEAQ (reference sequence). CDR3 length: 17 residues. With 5 bases clipped from V and 7 bases from J, the junction kept 15 bases outside the gene matches. This CDR3 reads CASSPPYRQGVSNEQFF. The CDR3 DNA sequence: TGTGCCAGCAGCCCCCCCTATCGACAGGGGGTATCGAATGAGCAGTTCTTC.

This clone was observed a few times. The chain carries TRBV7-8 and TRBJ2-7, with TRBD2 matching over 7 bases. Looked up from germline, CDR1 is SGHVS and CDR2 is FQNEAQ. J lost 3 bases, V lost 4 bases, and 12 bases had no gene match. This CDR3 contains 16 residues. The CDR3 DNA reads as TGTGCCAGCAGCTCTAGGGCCCGCGGGGGTAACTACGAGCAGTACTTC. Its protein is CASSSRARGGNYEQYF.

V usage is TRBV7-2 and J usage is TRBJ1-5, with no clear D. The CDR3 totals 14 residues. CDR1 is SGHTA, CDR2 FQGNSA, per germline. V shed 3 bases and J shed 2 bases, with 8 bases lying between them. The CDR3 protein is CASSFRHGNQPQHF. The CDR3 DNA is TGTGCCAGCAGCTTTAGGCACGGCAATCAGCCCCAGCATTTT. The complete variable domain, with remaining parts taken from reference TRBV7-2 and TRBJ1-5, reads GAGVSQSPSNKVTEKGKDVELRCDPISGHTALYWYRQSLGQGLEFLIYFQGNSAPDKSGLPSDRFSAERTGGSVSTLTIQRTQQEDSAVYLCASSFRHGNQPQHFGDGTRLSIL.

The V call is TRBV4-2, the J call TRBJ2-5, with 10 bases fitting TRBD1. The CDR3 totals 16 residues. Germline V gene sequence: CDR1 LGHNA, CDR2 YNFKEQ. V lost 4 bases to trimming and J lost 3 bases; unmatched junction nucleotides: 8. The CDR3 loop reads CASSPGQGRGEETQYF. The CDR3 region has the DNA TGTGCCAGCAGCCCGGGACAGGGGCGAGGGGAAGAGACCCAGTACTTC.

The chain links TRBV5-6 to TRBJ2-5; D call uncertain. The CDR3 has 12 amino acids. The V gene lost 3 bases and the J gene lost 5 bases, with 8 bases spanning the gap. The germline CDR1 and CDR2 sequences are SGHDT and YYEEEE. CDR3 bases: TGTGCCAGCAGCTCCGAAAGGGAGACCCAGTACTTC. It specifies CASSSERETQYF.

The chain uses TRBV7-9 and TRBJ2-7, with D unresolved. The CDR3 is 15 amino acids. Trimming took 5 bases from V and 2 from J, leaving 16 bases between them. CDR1 and CDR2 from the germline V gene are SEHNR and FQNEAQ (reference sequence). This CDR3 reads CASSLTEGFPYEQYF. CDR3 coding DNA: TGTGCCAGCAGCCTCACAGAAGGGTTCCCCTACGAGCAGTACTTC.

The chain joins TRBV6-5 to TRBJ1-2; TRBD1 is a possible D gene (5 bases). V was shortened by 6 bases and J by 4 bases, with 12 bases between the two germline ends. The CDR3 totals 13 residues. Germline CDR1 is MNHEY and CDR2 is SVGAGI. The CDR3 region is CASSPRVGYGYTF. The CDR3 DNA reads TGTGCCAGCAGCCCCAGGGTGGGCTATGGCTACACCTTC.

The chain joins TRBV29-1 to TRBJ1-4; 10 bases fit TRBD1. The CDR3 is made up of 15 amino acids. Germline lookup yields CDR1 SQVTM and CDR2 ANQGSEA. V gave up 5 bases and J gave up 3 bases; unmatched junction bases: 6. The CDR3 region has the DNA TGCAGCGTTACGGACAGGGGGGGAGCTAATGAAAAACTGTTTTTT. Protein product: CSVTDRGGANEKLFF.